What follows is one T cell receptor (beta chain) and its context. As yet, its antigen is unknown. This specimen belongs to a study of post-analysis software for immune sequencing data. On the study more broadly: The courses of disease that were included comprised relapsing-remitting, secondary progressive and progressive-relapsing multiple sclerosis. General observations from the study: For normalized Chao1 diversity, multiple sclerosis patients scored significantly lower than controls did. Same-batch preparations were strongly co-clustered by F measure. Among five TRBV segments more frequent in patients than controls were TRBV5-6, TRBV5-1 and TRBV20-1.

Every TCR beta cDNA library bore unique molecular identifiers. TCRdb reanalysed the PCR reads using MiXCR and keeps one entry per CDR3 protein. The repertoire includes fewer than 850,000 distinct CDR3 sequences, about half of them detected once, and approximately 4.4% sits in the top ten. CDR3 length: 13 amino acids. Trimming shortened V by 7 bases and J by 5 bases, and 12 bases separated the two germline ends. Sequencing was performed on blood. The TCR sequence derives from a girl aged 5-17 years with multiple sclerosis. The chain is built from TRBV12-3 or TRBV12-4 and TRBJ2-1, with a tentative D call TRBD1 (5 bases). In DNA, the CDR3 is TGTGCCAGCACCCCCGACAGCAACAATGAGCAGTTCTTC. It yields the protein CASTPDSNNEQFF.